The 29 T cell receptor beta chains below come from one sample, sequenced in a study of blood T cell repertoires in COVID-19. TCRdb keeps only in-frame clones here, not all; method: immunoSEQ multiplex PCR. The table lists more than 350,000 clones, approximately 87% of them singletons. Sequencing was carried out using peripheral blood. Receptors were obtained from a woman aged 30 to 39 with COVID-19, enrolled during active disease.

The chain carries TRBV5-1 and TRBJ2-7; no reliable D call. V shed 5 bases and J shed 4 bases, with 7 bases lying between them. The CDR3 runs 11 residues. Germline CDR1 reads SGHRS; CDR2 reads YFSETQ. This CDR3 is CASRSGYEQYF. In DNA form, the CDR3 reads TGCGCCAGCAGATCAGGTTACGAGCAGTACTTC.

The chain carries TRBV4-3 and TRBJ2-7, with a tentative D call TRBD2 (5 bases). The CDR3 runs to 14 residues. Germline-derived CDR1 and CDR2 are LGHNA and YSLEER. The V gene lost 1 base and the J gene lost 2 bases, with 9 bases spanning the gap. DNA of the CDR3: TGCGCCAGCAGCCAAGCGCTAGCCACCTACGAGCAGTACTTC. Protein sequence: CASSQALATYEQYF.

The chain has TRBV7-3 and TRBJ2-1; 14 nucleotides match TRBD2. This CDR3 contains 15 residues. V dropped 4 bases and J dropped 8; count of bases not matched to a gene: 4. Germline CDR1 reads SGHTA; CDR2 reads FQGTGA. The CDR3 DNA reads as TGTGCCAGCAGCTCGGGACTAGCGGGAGAGGATGAGCAGTTCTTC. Translated: CASSSGLAGEDEQFF.

Notes on this clone: Additional DNA sequences in this sample encode the identical CDR3. The rearrangement joins TRBV9 to TRBJ2-5; the D gene is possibly TRBD2 (7 bases). In germline, CDR1 is SGDLS, CDR2 YYNGEE. The CDR3 totals 15 residues. Between the trimmed V and J ends, which lost 0 bases and 4 bases, there was a span of 13 bases. The CDR3 reads CASSVVGGGRETQYF. The CDR3 DNA reads as TGTGCCAGCAGCGTAGTTGGGGGGGGCCGAGAGACCCAGTACTTC.

The CDR3 sequence: CASSSPATGGNTIYF. CDR3 in DNA: TGTGCCAGTAGTAGCCCCGCGACAGGAGGAAACACCATATATTTT. This chain connects TRBV19 to TRBJ1-3, with D possibly TRBD1 on 6 matching bases. Trimming shortened V by 4 bases and J by 4 bases, and 14 bases separated the two germline ends. Per the germline V gene, CDR1 is LNHDA and CDR2 is SQIVND (reference sequence). This CDR3 has 15 residues.

This clone was seen a few times. This chain uses TRBV5-1 with TRBJ2-6; weak D call: TRBD2 (5 bases). The CDR3 extends over 16 amino acids. CDR1 is SGHRS and CDR2 is YFSETQ in the germline V gene. The ends were cut back, 4 bases at V and 0 bases at J, with 11 bases in the middle. The CDR3 is CASSPEGTSGANVLTF. CDR3 DNA sequence: TGCGCCAGCAGCCCCGAGGGTACCTCTGGGGCCAACGTCCTGACTTTC.

In its sample, this clone was seen a few times. The rearrangement links TRBV4-2 to TRBJ2-7; 12 nucleotides line up with TRBD2. The germline CDR1 and CDR2 sequences are LGHNA and YNFKEQ. The CDR3 has 16 amino acids. Losses at the gene ends were 4 bases for V and 2 bases for J; bases not matched to a gene: 6. In DNA, the CDR3 is TGTGCCAGCAGCCCTGGGCCTAGCGGGAGGGCCTACGAGCAGTACTTC. The encoded protein is CASSPGPSGRAYEQYF.

This clone was seen only once. The genes are TRBV10-1 and TRBJ2-7, with 11 positions matching TRBD2. Germline CDR1 and CDR2: WNHNN and SYGVQD (reference sequence). The CDR3 consists of 13 residues. Trimming at V came to 6 bases and at J to 6 bases, leaving 4 bases not matched to a gene. The CDR3 DNA sequence: TGCGCCAGCAGCCCCGGGACTAGCGGCGAGCAGTACTTC. Translating gives CASSPGTSGEQYF.

This sequence joins TRBV10-2 and TRBJ2-1; tentatively, D is TRBD2 (5 bases). V was cut by 2 bases and J by 12 bases, with 11 bases left in between. Germline V gene lookup returns CDR1 WSHSY and CDR2 SAAADI. The CDR3 extends over 12 amino acids. CDR3: CASSEGLEGQFF. The CDR3 DNA sequence: TGCGCCAGCAGTGAGGGACTGGAAGGGCAGTTCTTC.

The chain has TRBV4-2 and TRBJ2-2; the match to TRBD2 covers 7 bases. Germline-derived CDR1 and CDR2 are LGHNA and YNFKEQ. CDR3 length: 16 residues. The V segment lost 1 base and the J segment 5 bases; nucleotides outside the gene matches: 7. The CDR3 DNA reads TGTGCCAGCAGCCAAGGAGGCGGGAGTGATACCGGGGAGCTGTTTTTT. Translating it yields CASSQGGGSDTGELFF.

The J gene is TRBJ2-7, the V gene TRBV28; 10 bases line up with TRBD2. Germline V gene lookup returns CDR1 MDHEN and CDR2 SYDVKM. V lost 10 bases to trimming and J lost 3 bases; unmatched junction nucleotides: 9. This CDR3 has 14 amino acids. For the CDR3, the DNA is TGTGCCACTATAGCGGGAGGACAGGACTACGAGCAGTACTTC. This translates into CATIAGGQDYEQYF.

The chain links TRBV11-3 to TRBJ2-3; D is unclear. The CDR3 is made up of 15 amino acids. Looked up from germline, CDR1 is SGHNT and CDR2 is YENEEA. The V end lost 0 bases, the J end lost 2 bases, and 9 bases lay between the germline ends. The CDR3 sequence: CASSLDRGYTDTQYF. The CDR3 DNA reads TGTGCCAGCAGCTTAGATCGAGGTTACACAGATACGCAGTATTTT. Drawing the rest from reference TRBV11-3 and TRBJ2-3, the complete variable domain is EAGVVQSPRYKIIEKKQPVAFWCNPISGHNTLYWYLQNLGQGPELLIRYENEEAVDDSQLPKDRFSAERLKGVDSTLKIQPAELGDSAVYLCASSLDRGYTDTQYFGPGTRLTVL.

This clone was observed many times. The chain recombines TRBV6-1 with TRBJ2-3; D gene unclear. Germline loops: CDR1 MNHNS, CDR2 SASEGT. Trimming stripped 1 base from V and 2 bases from J, with 7 bases between. The CDR3 consists of 14 residues. For the CDR3, the DNA is TGTGCCAGCAGTGAAGTACAGCCCACAGATACGCAGTATTTT. Translated: CASSEVQPTDTQYF.

This chain links TRBV6-6 with TRBJ1-1, with 9 positions matching TRBD1. The CDR3 has 13 amino acids. Per germline, CDR1 MNHNY and CDR2 SVGAGI (reference sequence). The ends lost 6 bases at V and 11 bases at J; junction bases unmatched: 10. CDR3 bases: TGTGCCAGCAGGCCCCGGGACAGGGAGCCGGCTTTCTTT. It codes for CASRPRDREPAFF.

The gene calls are TRBV7-3 and TRBJ2-3, with 7 nucleotides matching TRBD2. The CDR3 is 15 residues long. V shed 4 bases and J 4 bases; nucleotides not matched to a gene: 8. Germline CDR1 reads SGHTA; CDR2 reads FQGTGA. The DNA of the CDR3 is TGTGCCAGCAGCTCACTCGGGGGGAGGGCAGATACGCAGTATTTT. It translates to CASSSLGGRADTQYF.

This rearrangement joins TRBV5-1 to TRBJ2-5; tentatively, D is TRBD2 (5 bases). CDR3 length equals 15 residues. CDR1 and CDR2 from the germline V gene are SGHRS and YFSETQ. V shed 0 bases and J shed 5 bases, with 14 bases lying between them. The CDR3 region has the DNA TGCGCCAGCAGCTTGGTTGCGGCTAGCAGGGAGACCCAGTACTTC. Protein: CASSLVAASRETQYF.

This clone has only one observation. V is TRBV29-1 and J is TRBJ1-4; 7 bases agree with TRBD1. V gave up 0 bases and J gave up 12 bases; unmatched junction bases: 13. The CDR3 runs 15 residues. Germline CDR1 and CDR2: SQVTM and ANQGSEA. CDR3 residues: CSVEDARGALGELFF. The CDR3, as DNA: TGCAGCGTTGAAGATGCCAGGGGGGCCTTGGGGGAACTGTTTTTT.

The rearrangement uses TRBV5-8 and TRBJ2-7; 8 nucleotides line up with TRBD1. Germline V gives CDR1 SGHTS, CDR2 YDEGEE. V gave up 6 bases and J gave up 12 bases; unmatched junction bases: 14. CDR3 length equals 13 residues. In DNA form, the CDR3 reads TGTGCCAGCACCATGGCGTCCAGGGGGCGTGCGTACTTC. Its protein is CASTMASRGRAYF.

The J gene is TRBJ2-3, the V gene TRBV5-4, with D hard to call. Deletions cut 5 bases from V and 0 bases from J, with 13 bases between. CDR1 is SGHNT and CDR2 is YYREEE in the germline V gene (reference sequence). This CDR3 is built from 15 residues. The CDR3 DNA reads TGTGCCAGCAGACCAGAGGCTCTTAGCACAGATACGCAGTATTTT. Protein: CASRPEALSTDTQYF.

The sample holds one count of this clone. This rearrangement joins TRBV9 to TRBJ2-3; no clear D. V lost 4 bases, J lost 1 base, and 13 bases lay in between. This CDR3 is 15 amino acids long. The germline CDR1 and CDR2 sequences are SGDLS and YYNGEE. The CDR3 DNA reads as TGTGCCAGCAGCCCTGACAATATCCGCACAGATACGCAGTATTTT. Translation gives CASSPDNIRTDTQYF.

The rearrangement uses TRBV10-1 and TRBJ2-1; the match to TRBD1 covers 8 bases. This CDR3 contains 16 residues. The V gene's germline CDR1 is WNHNN and CDR2 SYGVQD (reference sequence). With 3 bases clipped from V and 2 bases from J, the junction kept 6 bases outside the gene matches. The CDR3 loop reads CASSDFDRGPYNEQFF. In nucleotides, the CDR3 is TGCGCCAGCAGTGATTTTGACAGGGGCCCCTACAATGAGCAGTTCTTC.

J is TRBJ2-3 and V is TRBV6-1; TRBD1 matches at 8 bases. The CDR3 covers 14 residues. The germline CDR1 and CDR2 sequences are MNHNS and SASEGT. The V segment lost 3 bases and the J segment 6 bases; nucleotides outside the gene matches: 5. This CDR3 reads CASSDHTGGDTQYF. The CDR3 coding sequence is TGTGCCAGCAGTGACCATACAGGGGGGGATACGCAGTATTTT.

This clone was detected once. V is TRBV3-1 (or the pseudogene TRBV3-2) and J is TRBJ2-7; TRBD2 matches at 8 bases. The germline gives CDR1 LGHDT, CDR2 YNNKEL (reference sequence). This CDR3 comprises 15 residues. Trimming cost V 1 base and J 6 bases; bases outside gene matches: 8. The CDR3, as DNA: TGTGCCAGCAGCCAAGCGATCAGCGGGAGATCCGAGCAGTACTTC. This encodes CASSQAISGRSEQYF.

J is TRBJ2-2 and V is TRBV3-1 (or the pseudogene TRBV3-2); the D gene is possibly TRBD1 (6 bases). The CDR3 sequence is 14 residues long. Trimming pared 4 bases from V and 0 bases from J, leaving 6 bases between. Germline CDR1 and CDR2: LGHDT and YNNKEL (reference sequence). CDR3 bases: TGTGCCAGCAGCCGGACAGCGAACACCGGGGAGCTGTTTTTT. Its protein product is CASSRTANTGELFF.

The chain joins TRBV2 to TRBJ2-5, with 13 bases that match TRBD2. Losses at the gene ends were 5 bases for V and 5 bases for J; bases not matched to a gene: 5. The germline V gene has CDR1 SNHLY and CDR2 FYNNEI. The CDR3 is 15 residues long. CDR3 sequence reads: CASSRQTSGRETQYF. CDR3 DNA sequence: TGTGCCAGCAGTCGCCAGACTAGCGGGAGGGAGACCCAGTACTTC.

This chain connects TRBV6-2 or TRBV6-3 to TRBJ2-7; 9 nucleotides match TRBD1. The CDR3 is made up of 15 amino acids. J lost 5 bases, V lost 6 bases, and 11 bases had no gene match. CDR1 is MNHEY, CDR2 SVGEGT, per germline. CDR3: CASSSHDRGIDEQYF. As DNA, the CDR3 is TGTGCCAGCAGCTCACACGACAGGGGGATAGACGAGCAGTACTTC.

The rearrangement joins TRBV30 to TRBJ2-5; 7 positions agree with TRBD1. This CDR3 region has 15 residues. Germline CDR1 reads GTSNPN; CDR2 reads SVGIG (reference sequence). V dropped 1 base and J dropped 2; count of bases not matched to a gene: 7. The chain's CDR3 is CAWSGGQTAQETQYF. The CDR3, as DNA: TGTGCCTGGAGTGGGGGACAGACTGCGCAAGAGACCCAGTACTTC.

Only one count was recorded for this clone. The chain uses TRBV29-1 and TRBJ2-7; the D gene is possibly TRBD1 (6 bases). The V and J ends lost 2 bases and 2 bases respectively, with 13 bases between them. The CDR3 spans 14 residues. Germline loops: CDR1 SQVTM, CDR2 ANQGSEA. The DNA for the CDR3 is TGCAGCGTTGAATGGACAGCCGGAGCCTACGAGCAGTACTTC. Translation gives CSVEWTAGAYEQYF.

V usage is TRBV7-2 and J usage is TRBJ2-7, with 11 bases matching TRBD1. CDR3 size: 15 residues. Germline lookup yields CDR1 SGHTA and CDR2 FQGNSA. Unmatched junction bases numbered 6, after V lost 3 bases and J lost 5 bases. Here the CDR3 reads CASSLGTGGFDEQYF. DNA of the CDR3: TGTGCCAGCAGCTTGGGGACAGGGGGTTTCGACGAGCAGTACTTC.